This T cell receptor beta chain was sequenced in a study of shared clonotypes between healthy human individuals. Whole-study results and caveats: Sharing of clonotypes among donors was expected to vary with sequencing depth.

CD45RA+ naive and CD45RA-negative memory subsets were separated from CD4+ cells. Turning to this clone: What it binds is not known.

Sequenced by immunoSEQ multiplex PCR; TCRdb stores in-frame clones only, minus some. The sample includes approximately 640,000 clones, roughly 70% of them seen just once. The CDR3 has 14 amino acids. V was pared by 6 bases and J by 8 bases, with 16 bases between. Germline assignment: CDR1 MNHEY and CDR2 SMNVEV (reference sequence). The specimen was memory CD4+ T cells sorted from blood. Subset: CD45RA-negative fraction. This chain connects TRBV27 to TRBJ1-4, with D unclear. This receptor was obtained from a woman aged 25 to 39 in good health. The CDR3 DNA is TGTGCCAGCAGCCCGCTTGGAGCTAGGGAAAAACTGTTTTTT. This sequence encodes CASSPLGAREKLFF.